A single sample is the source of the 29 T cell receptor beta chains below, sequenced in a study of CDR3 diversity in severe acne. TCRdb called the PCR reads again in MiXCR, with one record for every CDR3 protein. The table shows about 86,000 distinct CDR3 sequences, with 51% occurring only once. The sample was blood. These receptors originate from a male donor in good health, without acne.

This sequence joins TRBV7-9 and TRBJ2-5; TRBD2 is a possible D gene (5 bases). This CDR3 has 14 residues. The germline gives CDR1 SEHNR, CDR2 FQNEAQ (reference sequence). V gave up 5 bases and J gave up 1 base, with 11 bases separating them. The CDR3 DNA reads TGTGCCAGCAGCGGCGGGTCCCTCCAAGAGACCCAGTACTTC. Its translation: CASSGGSLQETQYF.

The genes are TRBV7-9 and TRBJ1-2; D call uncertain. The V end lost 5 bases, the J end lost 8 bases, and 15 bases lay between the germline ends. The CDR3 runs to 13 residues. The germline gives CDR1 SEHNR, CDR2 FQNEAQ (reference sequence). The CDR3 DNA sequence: TGTGCCAGCAGCAGGGAATCGGGATGGGGCTACACCTTC. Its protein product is CASSRESGWGYTF.

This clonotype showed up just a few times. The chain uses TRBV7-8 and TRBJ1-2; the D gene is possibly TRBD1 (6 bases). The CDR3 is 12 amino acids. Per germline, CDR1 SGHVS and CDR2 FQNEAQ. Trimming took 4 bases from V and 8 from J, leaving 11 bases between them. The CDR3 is CASSSGTQGYTF. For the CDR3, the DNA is TGTGCCAGCAGCTCCGGGACACAGGGCTACACCTTC.

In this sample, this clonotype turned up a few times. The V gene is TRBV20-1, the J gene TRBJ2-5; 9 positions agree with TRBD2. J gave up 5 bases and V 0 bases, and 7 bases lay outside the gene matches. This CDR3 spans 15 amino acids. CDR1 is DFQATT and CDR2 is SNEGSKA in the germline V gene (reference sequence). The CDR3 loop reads CSARDAGGPIETQYF. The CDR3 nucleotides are TGCAGTGCTAGAGATGCGGGAGGGCCCATTGAGACCCAGTACTTC.

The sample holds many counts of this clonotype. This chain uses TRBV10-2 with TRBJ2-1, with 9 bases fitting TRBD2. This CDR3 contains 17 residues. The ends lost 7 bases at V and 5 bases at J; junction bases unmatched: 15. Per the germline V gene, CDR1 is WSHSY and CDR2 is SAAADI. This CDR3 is CASTTAGGRFGDNEQFF. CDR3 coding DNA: TGCGCCAGCACAACAGCGGGGGGCCGGTTTGGGGACAATGAGCAGTTCTTC.

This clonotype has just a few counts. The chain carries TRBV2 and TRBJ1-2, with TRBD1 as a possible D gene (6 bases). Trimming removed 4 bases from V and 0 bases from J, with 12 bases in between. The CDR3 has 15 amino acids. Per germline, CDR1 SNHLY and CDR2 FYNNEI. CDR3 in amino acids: CASSGIQGSNYGYTF. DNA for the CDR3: TGTGCCAGCAGTGGTATACAGGGATCTAACTATGGCTACACCTTC.

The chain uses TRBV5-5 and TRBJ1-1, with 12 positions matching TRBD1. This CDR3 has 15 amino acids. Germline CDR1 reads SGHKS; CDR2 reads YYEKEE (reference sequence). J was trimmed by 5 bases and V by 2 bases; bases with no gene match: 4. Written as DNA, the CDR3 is TGTGCCAGCAGCTTAGGGGACAGGGGGCTTACTGAAGCTTTCTTT. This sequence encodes CASSLGDRGLTEAFF.

The CDR3 sequence: CASSPRVVNTEAFF. CDR3 DNA: TGTGCCAGCAGCCCACGGGTCGTCAACACTGAAGCTTTCTTT. This chain connects TRBV11-3 to TRBJ1-1; D not resolved. With 5 bases removed from V and 2 bases from J, the gap between germline ends came to 12 bases. The V gene's germline CDR1 is SGHNT and CDR2 YENEEA. The CDR3 contains 14 residues. Full variable domain (missing parts from reference TRBV11-3 and TRBJ1-1): EAGVVQSPRYKIIEKKQPVAFWCNPISGHNTLYWYLQNLGQGPELLIRYENEEAVDDSQLPKDRFSAERLKGVDSTLKIQPAELGDSAVYLCASSPRVVNTEAFFGQGTRLTVV.

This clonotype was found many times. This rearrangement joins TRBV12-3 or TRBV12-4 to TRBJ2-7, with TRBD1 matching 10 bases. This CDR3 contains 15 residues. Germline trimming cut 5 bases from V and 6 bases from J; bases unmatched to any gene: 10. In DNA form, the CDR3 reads TGTGCCAGCAGTGCGCGACAGGGGGCGGAAAGCGAGCAGTACTTC. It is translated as CASSARQGAESEQYF.

In nucleotides, the CDR3 is TGTGCCGTACTGGGACTAGCGGGAGGCGCCACCGGGGAGCTGTTTTTT. This translates into CAVLGLAGGATGELFF. The rearrangement uses TRBV7-9 and TRBJ2-2; TRBD2 matches at 15 bases. V shed 11 bases, J shed 4 bases, and the junction held 8 bases outside the gene matches. The length of the CDR3 is 16 residues. In germline, CDR1 is SEHNR, CDR2 FQNEAQ (reference sequence).

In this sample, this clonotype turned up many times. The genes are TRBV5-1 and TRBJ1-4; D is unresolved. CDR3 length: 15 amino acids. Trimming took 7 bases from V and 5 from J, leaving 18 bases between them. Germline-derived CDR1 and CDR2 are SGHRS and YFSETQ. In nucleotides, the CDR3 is TGCGCCAGCCAGCTTTGGGGTGGCGAGAATGAAAAACTGTTTTTT. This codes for CASQLWGGENEKLFF.

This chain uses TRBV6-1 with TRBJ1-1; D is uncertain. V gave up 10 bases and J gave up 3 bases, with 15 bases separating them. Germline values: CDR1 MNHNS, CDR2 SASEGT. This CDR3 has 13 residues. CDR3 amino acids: CAITPSMDTEAFF. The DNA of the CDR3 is TGTGCCATCACTCCTTCCATGGACACTGAAGCTTTCTTT.

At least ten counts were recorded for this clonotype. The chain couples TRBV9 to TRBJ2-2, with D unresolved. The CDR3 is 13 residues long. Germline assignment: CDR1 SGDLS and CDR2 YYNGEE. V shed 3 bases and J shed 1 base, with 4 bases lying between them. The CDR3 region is CASSAQNTGELFF. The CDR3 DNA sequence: TGTGCCAGCAGCGCACAGAACACCGGGGAGCTGTTTTTT. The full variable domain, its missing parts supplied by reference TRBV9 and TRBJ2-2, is DSGVTQTPKHLITATGQRVTLRCSPRSGDLSVYWYQQSLDQGLQFLIQYYNGEERAKGNILERFSAQQFPDLHSELNLSSLELGDSALYFCASSAQNTGELFFGEGSRLTVL.

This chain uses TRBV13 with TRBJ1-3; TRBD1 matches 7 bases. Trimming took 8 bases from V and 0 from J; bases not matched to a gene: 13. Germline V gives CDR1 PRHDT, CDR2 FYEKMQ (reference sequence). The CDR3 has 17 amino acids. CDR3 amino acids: CASGAGQTSSSGNTIYF. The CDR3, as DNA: TGTGCCAGCGGAGCGGGACAGACTAGCAGCTCTGGAAACACCATATATTTT.

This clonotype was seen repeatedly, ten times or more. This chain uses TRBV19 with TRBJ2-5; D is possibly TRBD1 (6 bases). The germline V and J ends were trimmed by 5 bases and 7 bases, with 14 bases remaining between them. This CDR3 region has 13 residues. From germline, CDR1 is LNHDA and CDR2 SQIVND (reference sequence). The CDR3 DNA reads TGTGCCAGTAGTTTAACAGGGACGGGGACCCAGTACTTC. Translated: CASSLTGTGTQYF.

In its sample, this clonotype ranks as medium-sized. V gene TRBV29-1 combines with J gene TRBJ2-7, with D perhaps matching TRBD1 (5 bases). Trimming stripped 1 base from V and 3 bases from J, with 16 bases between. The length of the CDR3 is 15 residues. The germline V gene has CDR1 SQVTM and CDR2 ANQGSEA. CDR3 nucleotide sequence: TGCAGCGTTGAAGGGGAAGGGGTTCCGGACTACGAGCAGTACTTC. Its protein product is CSVEGEGVPDYEQYF.

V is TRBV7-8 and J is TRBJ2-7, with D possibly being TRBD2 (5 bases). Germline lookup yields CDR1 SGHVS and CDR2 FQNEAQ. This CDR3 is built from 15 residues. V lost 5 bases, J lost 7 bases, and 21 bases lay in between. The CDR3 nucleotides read TGTGCCAGCAGCCAAGAGGTGGCGGAGGCCGTAGAGCAGTACTTC. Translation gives CASSQEVAEAVEQYF.

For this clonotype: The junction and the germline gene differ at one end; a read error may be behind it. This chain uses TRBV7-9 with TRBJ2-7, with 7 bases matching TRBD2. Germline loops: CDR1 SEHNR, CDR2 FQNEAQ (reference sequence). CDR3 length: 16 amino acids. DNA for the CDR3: TGTGCCAACAGCTTAGGAGGGGCTAGCGGAATCTACGAGCAGTACTTC. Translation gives CANSLGGASGIYEQYF.

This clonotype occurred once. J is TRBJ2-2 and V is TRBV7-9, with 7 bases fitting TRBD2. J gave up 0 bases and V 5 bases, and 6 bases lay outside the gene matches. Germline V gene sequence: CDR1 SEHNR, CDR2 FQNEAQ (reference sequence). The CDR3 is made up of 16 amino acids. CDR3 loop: CASSVVLATNTGELFF. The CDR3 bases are TGTGCCAGCAGCGTAGTACTAGCGACGAACACCGGGGAGCTGTTTTTT.

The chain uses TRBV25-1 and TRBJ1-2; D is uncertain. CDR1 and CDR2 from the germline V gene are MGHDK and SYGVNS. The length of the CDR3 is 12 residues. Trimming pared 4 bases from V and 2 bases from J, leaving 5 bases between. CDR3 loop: CASSVTNYGYTF. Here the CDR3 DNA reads TGTGCCAGCAGTGTGACCAACTATGGCTACACCTTC.

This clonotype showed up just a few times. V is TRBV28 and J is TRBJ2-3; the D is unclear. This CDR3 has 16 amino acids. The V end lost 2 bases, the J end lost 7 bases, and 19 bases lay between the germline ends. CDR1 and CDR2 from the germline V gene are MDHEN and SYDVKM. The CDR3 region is CASSLRWSLGANTQYF. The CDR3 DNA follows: TGTGCCAGCAGTTTAAGGTGGAGCCTCGGTGCGAATACGCAGTATTTT.

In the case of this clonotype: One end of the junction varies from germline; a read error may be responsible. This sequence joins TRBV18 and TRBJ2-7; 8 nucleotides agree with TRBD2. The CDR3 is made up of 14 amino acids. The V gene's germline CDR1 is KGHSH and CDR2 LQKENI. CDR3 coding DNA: TGTGCCAGCCCACCCGGTAGCGGGACCTATGAGCAGTACTTC. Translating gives CASPPGSGTYEQYF.

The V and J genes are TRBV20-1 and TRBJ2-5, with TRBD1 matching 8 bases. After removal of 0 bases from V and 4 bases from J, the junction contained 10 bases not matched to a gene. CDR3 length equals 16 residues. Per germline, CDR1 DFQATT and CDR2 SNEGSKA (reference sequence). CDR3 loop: CSARDDSQGDRETQYF. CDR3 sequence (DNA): TGCAGTGCTAGAGATGATTCACAGGGGGACAGAGAGACCCAGTACTTC.

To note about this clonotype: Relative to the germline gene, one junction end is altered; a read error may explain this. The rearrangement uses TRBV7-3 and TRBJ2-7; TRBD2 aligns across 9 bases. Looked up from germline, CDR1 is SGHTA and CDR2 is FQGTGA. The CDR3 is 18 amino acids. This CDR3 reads CASSQDRLAGVLTYEQYF. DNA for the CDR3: TGCGCCAGCAGCCAAGATAGGTTAGCGGGAGTCCTAACCTACGAGCAGTACTTC.

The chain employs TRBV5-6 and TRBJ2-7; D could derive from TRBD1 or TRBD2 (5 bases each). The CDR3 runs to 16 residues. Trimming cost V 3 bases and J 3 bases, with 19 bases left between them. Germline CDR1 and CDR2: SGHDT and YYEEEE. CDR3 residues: CASSSLGVGGLYEQYF. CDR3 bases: TGTGCCAGCAGCTCCTTGGGGGTCGGCGGGCTCTACGAGCAGTACTTC.

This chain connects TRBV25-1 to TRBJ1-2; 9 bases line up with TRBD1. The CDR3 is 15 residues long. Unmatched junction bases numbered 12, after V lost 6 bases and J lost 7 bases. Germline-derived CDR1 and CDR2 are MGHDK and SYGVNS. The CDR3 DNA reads TGTGCCAGCAGCTCAACAGGGGGCAGGACCTGTGGCTACACCTTC. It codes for CASSSTGGRTCGYTF.

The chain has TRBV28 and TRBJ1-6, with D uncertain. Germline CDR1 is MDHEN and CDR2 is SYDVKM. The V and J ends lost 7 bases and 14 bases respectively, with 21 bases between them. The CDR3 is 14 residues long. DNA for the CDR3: TGTGCCAGCATGACGGGTGGCTTGGTTTCGGCCCTCCACTTT. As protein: CASMTGGLVSALHF.

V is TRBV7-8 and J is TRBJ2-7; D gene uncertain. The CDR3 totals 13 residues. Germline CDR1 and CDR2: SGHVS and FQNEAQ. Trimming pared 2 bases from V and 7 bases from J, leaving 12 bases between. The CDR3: CASSLSPGEEQYF. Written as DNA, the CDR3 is TGTGCCAGCAGCTTATCCCCGGGTGAGGAGCAGTACTTC.

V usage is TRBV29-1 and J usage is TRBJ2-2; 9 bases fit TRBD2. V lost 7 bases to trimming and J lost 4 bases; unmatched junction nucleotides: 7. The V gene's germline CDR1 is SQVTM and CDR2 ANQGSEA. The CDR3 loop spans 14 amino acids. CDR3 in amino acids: CSALAGVSTGELFF. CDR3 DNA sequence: TGCAGCGCCTTAGCGGGAGTTAGCACCGGGGAGCTGTTTTTT.